This entry lists 24 T cell receptor beta chains sequenced from one sample in a study of blood T cell repertoires in COVID-19. Clones were sequenced by immunoSEQ multiplex PCR, and TCRdb holds only the in-frame ones, with some missing. Of 40,000 to 55,000 clones listed, around four fifths are singletons. Sequenced input: peripheral blood. These receptors originate from a human donor with acute or convalescent COVID-19. The donor label of this sample is uncertain.

This chain uses TRBV4-2 with TRBJ2-4; the D gene is possibly TRBD1 (5 bases). CDR3 length: 15 residues. V was cut by 0 bases and J by 2 bases, with 8 bases left in between. Looked up from germline, CDR1 is LGHNA and CDR2 is YNFKEQ. The CDR3 DNA reads as TGTGCCAGCAGCCAAGATTGGGGCTCCAAAAACATTCAGTACTTC. This encodes CASSQDWGSKNIQYF.

V is TRBV10-3 and J is TRBJ1-5, with a tentative D call TRBD1 (6 bases). V dropped 8 bases and J dropped 4 bases, with 18 bases sitting between them. The length of the CDR3 is 15 residues. Germline loops: CDR1 ENHRY, CDR2 SYGVKD. The CDR3 region has the DNA TGTGCCATCGCCGAGGGGGGGTCCCTGAATCAGCCCCAGCATTTT. Its protein is CAIAEGGSLNQPQHF.

J is TRBJ2-7 and V is TRBV6-5; 9 nucleotides agree with TRBD2. V was pared by 4 bases and J by 3 bases, with 1 base of the junction left unmatched. This CDR3 region has 13 residues. Germline-derived CDR1 and CDR2 are MNHEY and SVGAGI. CDR3 region: CASSFSGSYEQYF. Written as DNA, the CDR3 is TGTGCCAGCAGTTTTAGCGGGAGCTACGAGCAGTACTTC.

A few counts support this clone. This sequence joins TRBV5-4 and TRBJ2-7; 7 bases agree with TRBD2. Germline V lookup: CDR1 SGHNT, CDR2 YYREEE (reference sequence). The CDR3 consists of 15 residues. V was pared by 4 bases and J by 7 bases, with 14 bases of the junction left unmatched. DNA of the CDR3: TGTGCCAGCAGCCGGGGCGGGAGCGGACGTTGGGAGCAGTACTTC. Encoded protein: CASSRGGSGRWEQYF. The whole variable domain, filled in from reference TRBV5-4 and TRBJ2-7, reads ETGVTQSPTHLIKTRGQQVTLRCSSQSGHNTVSWYQQALGQGPQFIFQYYREEENGRGNFPPRFSGLQFPNYSSELNVNALELDDSALYLCASSRGGSGRWEQYFGPGTRLTVT.

This chain connects TRBV27 to TRBJ2-1; TRBD2 might be the D (5 bases). Trimming removed 5 bases at V and 12 bases at J, with 17 bases between. There are 13 residues in the CDR3. CDR1 MNHEY and CDR2 SMNVEV come from the germline V gene (reference sequence). The CDR3 here is CASSPTSKFGQFF. For the CDR3, the DNA is TGTGCCAGCAGTCCTACTAGTAAGTTCGGGCAGTTCTTC.

The chain combines TRBV28 with TRBJ1-5; D possibly corresponds to TRBD1 (6 bases). Germline-derived CDR1 and CDR2 are MDHEN and SYDVKM. V lost 8 bases and J lost 6, with 17 bases in between. This CDR3 contains 14 residues. Here the CDR3 DNA reads TGTGCCAGCGATGATGGGACATATAGTCAGCCCCAGCATTTT. This translates into CASDDGTYSQPQHF.

This clone appeared once. This chain joins TRBV6-5 and TRBJ2-1; 7 bases fit TRBD1. The CDR3 totals 12 residues. Germline trimming cut 6 bases from V and 8 bases from J; bases unmatched to any gene: 4. Germline V gives CDR1 MNHEY, CDR2 SVGAGI. CDR3 residues: CASRGTVDEQFF. The CDR3 nucleotides are TGTGCCAGCAGGGGGACAGTGGATGAGCAGTTCTTC.

This clone was picked up a small number of times. The rearrangement links TRBV18 to TRBJ2-7; 8 positions agree with TRBD1. The CDR3 has 15 residues. Germline values: CDR1 KGHSH, CDR2 LQKENI. V dropped 2 bases and J dropped 4; count of bases not matched to a gene: 7. The CDR3 spells CASSPAGQGQYEQYF. CDR3 coding DNA: TGTGCCAGCTCACCAGCAGGACAGGGTCAATACGAGCAGTACTTC.

The count of this clone is one. CDR3 loop: CASSPRVAETQYF. CDR3 in DNA: TGTGCCAGCAGTCCTCGGGTCGCAGAGACCCAGTACTTC. This chain joins TRBV4-2 and TRBJ2-5; D unresolved. The V gene lost 6 bases and the J gene lost 4 bases, with 12 bases spanning the gap. Germline CDR1 reads LGHNA; CDR2 reads YNFKEQ. The CDR3 covers 13 residues.

J is TRBJ1-1 and V is TRBV4-1, with D perhaps TRBD1 (6 bases). Between the trimmed V and J ends, which lost 5 bases and 1 base, there was a span of 11 bases. The CDR3 sequence is 14 residues long. CDR1 is MGHRA and CDR2 is YSYEKL in the germline V gene. The chain's CDR3 is CASSSGQWNTEAFF. The CDR3 region has the DNA TGCGCCAGCAGCTCGGGACAATGGAACACTGAAGCTTTCTTT.

The chain employs TRBV6-1 and TRBJ2-4, with 9 positions matching TRBD2. J was trimmed by 14 bases and V by 2 bases; bases with no gene match: 7. The CDR3 is 13 amino acids. CDR1 and CDR2 (germline): MNHNS, SASEGT. CDR3 region: CASSESPGTSKYF. CDR3 nucleotides: TGTGCCAGCAGTGAATCACCCGGGACTAGCAAGTACTTC.

Only a few counts were recorded for this clone. The V call is TRBV5-1, the J call TRBJ2-3; weak D call: TRBD2 (6 bases). V gave up 2 bases and J gave up 3 bases, with 10 bases separating them. CDR1 is SGHRS, CDR2 YFSETQ, per germline. The CDR3 is 14 amino acids. The CDR3 spells CASSFGTGTDTQYF. The DNA for the CDR3 is TGCGCCAGCAGCTTCGGGACTGGTACAGATACGCAGTATTTT.

The chain links TRBV11-2 to TRBJ2-7, with D hard to call. Germline CDR1 reads SGHAT; CDR2 reads FQNNGV. Trimming removed 5 bases at V and 5 bases at J, with 10 bases between. The CDR3 runs 12 residues. CDR3 protein: CASSPSWHEQYF. The CDR3 DNA sequence: TGTGCCAGCAGCCCATCTTGGCACGAGCAGTACTTC. Together with reference TRBV11-2 and TRBJ2-7, the CDR3 gives the full variable domain: EAGVAQSPRYKIIEKRQSVAFWCNPISGHATLYWYQQILGQGPKLLIQFQNNGVVDDSQLPKDRFSAERLKGVDSTLKIQPAKLEDSAVYLCASSPSWHEQYFGPGTRLTVT.

The genes are TRBV30 and TRBJ1-2; D gene unclear. The CDR3 spans 13 residues. Deletions cut 3 bases from V and 5 bases from J, with 13 bases between. Germline V lookup: CDR1 GTSNPN, CDR2 SVGIG (reference sequence). In DNA form, the CDR3 reads TGTGCCTGGAGGCTCCGGGGTCCTTATGGCTACACCTTC. It yields the protein CAWRLRGPYGYTF. The whole variable domain, remainder taken from reference TRBV30 and TRBJ1-2, is SQTIHQWPATLVQPVGSPLSLECTVEGTSNPNLYWYRQAAGRGLQLLFYSVGIGQISSEVPQNLSASRPQDRQFILSSKKLLLSDSGFYLCAWRLRGPYGYTFGSGTRLTVV.

V usage is TRBV23-1 and J usage is TRBJ1-6, with 9 bases identical to TRBD1. TRBV23-1 is an ORF, with its function uncertain. Trimming removed 0 bases from V and 9 bases from J; junction bases left unmatched: 3. The CDR3 contains 15 residues. The CDR3 loop is CASSQSDRGGSPLHF. The DNA of the CDR3 is TGCGCCAGCAGTCAATCGGACAGGGGTGGTTCACCCCTCCACTTT.

This chain joins TRBV30 and TRBJ1-2; D uncertain. V was clipped by 2 bases and J by 4 bases, with 5 bases between them. Per germline, CDR1 GTSNPN and CDR2 SVGIG (reference sequence). This CDR3 contains 11 residues. The CDR3 spells CAWSPGYGYTF. The CDR3 bases are TGTGCCTGGAGTCCCGGCTATGGCTACACCTTC.

The V and J genes are TRBV6-1 and TRBJ1-2; D remains ambiguous. This CDR3 comprises 16 residues. The germline V gene has CDR1 MNHNS and CDR2 SASEGT. The germline V and J ends were trimmed by 4 bases and 3 bases, with 18 bases remaining between them. In DNA form, the CDR3 reads TGTGCCAGCAGTGCCCAGGCAAAGATTCGAGACTATGGCTACACCTTC. Its protein is CASSAQAKIRDYGYTF.

The gene calls are TRBV18 and TRBJ1-4; D may be TRBD1 (5 bases). The V end lost 0 bases, the J end lost 4 bases, and 9 bases lay between the germline ends. Per germline, CDR1 KGHSH and CDR2 LQKENI. This CDR3 comprises 15 residues. CDR3 sequence: CASSPPGQSNEKLFF. CDR3 DNA: TGTGCCAGCTCACCACCGGGGCAGAGTAATGAAAAACTGTTTTTT.

CDR3 in DNA: TGTGCCAGCAGTGGGGCCTCGCCCCCTGAAGCTTTCTTT. As protein: CASSGASPPEAFF. The rearrangement joins TRBV6-2 or TRBV6-3 to TRBJ1-1, with D perhaps TRBD1 (5 bases). The CDR3 loop spans 13 amino acids. From germline, CDR1 is MNHEY and CDR2 SVGEGT. With 5 bases removed from V and 6 bases from J, the gap between germline ends came to 13 bases.

The V and J genes are TRBV7-2 and TRBJ1-5; 8 bases are a match to TRBD1. This CDR3 comprises 15 residues. The germline gives CDR1 SGHTA, CDR2 FQGNSA. V dropped 2 bases and J dropped 7; count of bases not matched to a gene: 7. This CDR3 reads CASSLSYRGGQPQHF. In nucleotides, the CDR3 is TGTGCCAGCAGCTTAAGCTACAGGGGGGGACAGCCCCAGCATTTT. Looking up the rest from reference TRBV7-2 and TRBJ1-5 gives the full variable domain: GAGVSQSPSNKVTEKGKDVELRCDPISGHTALYWYRQSLGQGLEFLIYFQGNSAPDKSGLPSDRFSAERTGGSVSTLTIQRTQQEDSAVYLCASSLSYRGGQPQHFGDGTRLSIL.

This clone was detected only once. The genes are TRBV2 and TRBJ2-7; 9 nucleotides match TRBD2. In germline, CDR1 is SNHLY, CDR2 FYNNEI. This CDR3 contains 15 residues. With 3 bases clipped from V and 0 bases from J, the junction kept 3 bases outside the gene matches. CDR3 sequence: CASSDSSGASYEQYF. The CDR3 nucleotides read TGTGCCAGCAGTGACTCTAGCGGGGCCTCCTACGAGCAGTACTTC.

The chain links TRBV4-3 to TRBJ2-6; no firm D call. Germline V gene sequence: CDR1 LGHNA, CDR2 YSLEER. The CDR3 covers 18 residues. The ends were cut back, 1 base at V and 0 bases at J, with 13 bases in the middle. The CDR3: CASSQASSFSSGANVLTF. In nucleotides, the CDR3 is TGCGCCAGCAGCCAAGCGTCATCTTTCAGCTCTGGGGCCAACGTCCTGACTTTC.

The V and J genes are TRBV5-1 and TRBJ2-1; 11 bases agree with TRBD2. V lost 2 bases and J lost 8; bases outside the gene matches: 9. Germline V CDR1 and CDR2: SGHRS, YFSETQ. This CDR3 is 16 amino acids long. Here the CDR3 reads CASSFSLAGESDEQFF. The DNA of the CDR3 is TGCGCCAGCAGCTTTTCACTAGCGGGGGAAAGCGATGAGCAGTTCTTC.

The chain combines TRBV7-2 with TRBJ2-3, with 11 bases identical to TRBD2. The CDR3 totals 15 residues. V gave up 5 bases and J gave up 3 bases; unmatched junction bases: 4. CDR1 SGHTA and CDR2 FQGNSA come from the germline V gene. CDR3 sequence reads: CASSPTSGSTDTQYF. Here the CDR3 DNA reads TGTGCCAGCAGCCCAACTAGCGGGAGTACAGATACGCAGTATTTT.